This passage covers 20 T cell receptor beta chains from one sample sequenced in a study of cytomegalovirus exposure and HLA in healthy donors. The PCR employed 60 Vbeta primers together with 13 Jbeta primers. Assay: immunoSEQ multiplex PCR; the TCRdb copy retains only in-frame clones and omits some. Of hundreds of thousands of clones listed, 70% to 80% are singletons. What was sequenced was PBMCs. The receptor set was obtained from a male donor in good health and CMV-seronegative.

A note on this clone: At one end the junction does not follow the germline gene, possibly because of a read error. J is TRBJ2-5 and V is TRBV19; 10 bases are shared with TRBD1. Germline CDR1 LNHDA, CDR2 SQIVND (reference sequence). CDR3 length: 11 residues. CDR3 nucleotides: TGTGCCAGTAGTATCCCGGGGACAGGGGACTTC. Amino acid sequence: CASSIPGTGDF.

This chain links TRBV28 with TRBJ2-1; TRBD1 matches at 9 bases. J was trimmed by 4 bases and V by 3 bases; bases with no gene match: 13. This CDR3 has 18 amino acids. The germline gives CDR1 MDHEN, CDR2 SYDVKM. CDR3 sequence reads: CASSFPGTGFDRYNEQFF. In DNA form, the CDR3 reads TGTGCCAGCAGTTTCCCCGGGACAGGGTTTGATCGGTACAATGAGCAGTTCTTC.

The chain joins TRBV19 to TRBJ2-6, with 11 bases matching TRBD2. This CDR3 is built from 21 residues. CDR1 is LNHDA and CDR2 is SQIVND in the germline V gene (reference sequence). The ends lost 4 bases at V and 0 bases at J; junction bases unmatched: 14. The CDR3 sequence: CASSNLGTSGDRYSGANVLTF. The CDR3 DNA sequence: TGTGCCAGTAGTAACCTAGGGACTAGCGGAGACCGATACTCTGGGGCCAACGTCCTGACTTTC.

The V call is TRBV10-2, the J call TRBJ2-1; 8 nucleotides align to TRBD2. The CDR3 covers 12 residues. The V and J ends lost 10 bases and 10 bases, in that order; junction bases with no gene match: 9. The germline V gene encodes CDR1 WSHSY and CDR2 SAAADI. The CDR3 region is CATGLVGGEQFF. The CDR3 DNA sequence: TGCGCCACGGGACTAGTCGGCGGCGAGCAGTTCTTC.

The genes are TRBV5-1 and TRBJ2-3, with 7 bases that match TRBD1. The CDR3 length is 14 residues. The J segment lost 4 bases and the V segment lost 0 bases, leaving 2 bases of the junction unmatched. Germline V gene sequence: CDR1 SGHRS, CDR2 YFSETQ. CDR3 region: CASSLGGGADTQYF. The DNA of the CDR3 is TGCGCCAGCAGCTTGGGAGGGGGCGCAGATACGCAGTATTTT.

CDR3 protein: CASKVGQGSSYEQYF. DNA for the CDR3: TGTGCCAGCAAGGTGGGACAGGGTTCCTCCTACGAGCAGTACTTC. The chain joins TRBV19 to TRBJ2-7; 9 bases agree with TRBD1. CDR1 is LNHDA and CDR2 is SQIVND in the germline V gene (reference sequence). J gave up 0 bases and V 9 bases, and 9 bases lay outside the gene matches. The CDR3 covers 15 residues.

The chain joins TRBV28 to TRBJ1-5; tentative D call: TRBD1 (6 bases). CDR1 MDHEN and CDR2 SYDVKM come from the germline V gene. The CDR3 runs 17 residues. V was trimmed by 6 bases and J by 2 bases, leaving 20 bases between them. CDR3 sequence: CASSPLEGVHGNQPQHF. DNA of the CDR3: TGTGCCAGCAGCCCCTTAGAGGGGGTCCATGGCAATCAGCCCCAGCATTTT.

The chain is built from TRBV19 and TRBJ2-7, with a tentative D call TRBD2 (6 bases). This CDR3 comprises 13 residues. Germline V gives CDR1 LNHDA, CDR2 SQIVND (reference sequence). V was shortened by 4 bases and J by 2 bases, with 9 bases between the two germline ends. In DNA form, the CDR3 reads TGTGCCAGTAGTAGACCGGGGGCCTACGAGCAGTACTTC. It yields the protein CASSRPGAYEQYF.

The chain is built from TRBV5-1 and TRBJ2-3; 8 nucleotides line up with TRBD2. The CDR3 runs to 16 residues. Germline V gives CDR1 SGHRS, CDR2 YFSETQ. The V gene end was trimmed by 3 bases and the J gene end by 3 bases; junction bases not matched to a gene: 9. CDR3 loop: CASSSPGLGFTDTQYF. DNA of the CDR3: TGCGCCAGCAGCTCACCGGGACTAGGGTTTACAGATACGCAGTATTTT.

This clone was found a few times. V and J are TRBV6-1 and TRBJ1-5; 7 bases are shared with TRBD1. The germline V gene encodes CDR1 MNHNS and CDR2 SASEGT. The CDR3 sequence is 15 residues long. The junction had 9 bases not matched to a gene; V was cut back by 6 bases and J by 4 bases. This CDR3 is CASRGPGTVNQPQHF. Written as DNA, the CDR3 is TGTGCCAGCAGAGGACCCGGGACAGTGAATCAGCCCCAGCATTTT.

V is TRBV27 and J is TRBJ2-3; 11 nucleotides line up with TRBD2. CDR3 length equals 17 residues. V shed 2 bases and J 2 bases; nucleotides not matched to a gene: 6. The germline gives CDR1 MNHEY, CDR2 SMNVEV (reference sequence). This chain's CDR3 is CASSLLGLADPTDTQYF. The CDR3 nucleotides are TGTGCCAGCAGTTTACTGGGACTAGCGGATCCCACAGATACGCAGTATTTT.

This chain joins TRBV7-9 and TRBJ1-1, with D possibly matching TRBD1 (5 bases). Germline V gene data show CDR1 as SEHNR and CDR2 as FQNEAQ (reference sequence). This CDR3 has 15 amino acids. V lost 3 bases to trimming and J lost 0 bases, with 11 bases between them. CDR3 sequence: CASSFKVGLNTEAFF. The CDR3 DNA follows: TGTGCCAGCAGCTTTAAGGTGGGGCTGAACACTGAAGCTTTCTTT.

The chain links TRBV7-3 to TRBJ1-1, with D perhaps TRBD1 (5 bases). Looked up from germline, CDR1 is SGHTA and CDR2 is FQGTGA. The CDR3 covers 15 residues. Trimming cost V 2 bases and J 8 bases, with 18 bases left between them. CDR3 loop: CASSLSPGPNGEAFF. CDR3 DNA sequence: TGTGCCAGCAGCTTATCCCCAGGGCCTAACGGGGAAGCTTTCTTT.

The count of this clone is one. This chain uses TRBV7-9 with TRBJ2-2; 8 nucleotides agree with TRBD2. The CDR3 sequence is 17 residues long. Unmatched junction bases numbered 12, after V lost 5 bases and J lost 4 bases. The germline V gene encodes CDR1 SEHNR and CDR2 FQNEAQ (reference sequence). The DNA for the CDR3 is TGTGCCAGCAGCACCCAGATTACTAGCGGTTTCACCGGGGAGCTGTTTTTT. It translates to CASSTQITSGFTGELFF.

This chain links TRBV19 with TRBJ2-1; 8 nucleotides line up with TRBD2. The CDR3 covers 16 residues. Germline V lookup: CDR1 LNHDA, CDR2 SQIVND (reference sequence). The V segment lost 5 bases and the J segment 4 bases; nucleotides outside the gene matches: 10. As DNA, the CDR3 is TGTGCCAGTAGTCAAATTCGGGGGGGCGATTACAATGAGCAGTTCTTC. It codes for CASSQIRGGDYNEQFF.

This chain joins TRBV7-2 and TRBJ2-7; a possible D gene is TRBD2 (7 bases). The germline gives CDR1 SGHTA, CDR2 FQGNSA. The CDR3 is 16 amino acids. V dropped 6 bases and J dropped 0 bases, with 18 bases sitting between them. CDR3 loop: CASRGGASGFSYEQYF. The DNA for the CDR3 is TGTGCCAGCAGGGGGGGGGCTAGCGGCTTCTCCTACGAGCAGTACTTC.

V is TRBV7-3 and J is TRBJ1-1, with D possibly matching TRBD1 (6 bases). The CDR3 spans 14 residues. Trimming pared 4 bases from V and 8 bases from J, leaving 17 bases between. Germline values: CDR1 SGHTA, CDR2 FQGTGA. CDR3 amino acids: CASSSTGGQGEAFF. The CDR3, as DNA: TGTGCCAGCAGCTCAACCGGCGGGCAGGGGGAAGCTTTCTTT.

The genes are TRBV10-3 and TRBJ1-2; the D gene is possibly TRBD1 (5 bases). Germline V CDR1 and CDR2: ENHRY, SYGVKD. The CDR3 extends over 13 amino acids. V lost 6 bases to trimming and J lost 4 bases, with 12 bases between them. CDR3 loop: CAISPTGVYGYTF. CDR3 DNA sequence: TGTGCCATCAGCCCTACAGGCGTCTATGGCTACACCTTC.

The V gene is TRBV6-1, the J gene TRBJ2-4; perhaps TRBD1 as D (5 bases). This CDR3 has 12 residues. The germline CDR1 and CDR2 sequences are MNHNS and SASEGT. The V and J ends lost 3 bases and 7 bases respectively, with 7 bases between them. CDR3 nucleotides: TGTGCCAGCAGTGAGCAGGGTAACATTCAGTACTTC. Its protein is CASSEQGNIQYF.

The chain links TRBV10-2 to TRBJ2-1; 7 positions match TRBD2. The CDR3 totals 15 residues. CDR1 is WSHSY and CDR2 is SAAADI in the germline V gene. V lost 3 bases and J lost 4; bases outside the gene matches: 6. CDR3 loop: CASSDTGGGYNEQFF. The CDR3 DNA reads TGCGCCAGCAGTGATACGGGAGGAGGATACAATGAGCAGTTCTTC.